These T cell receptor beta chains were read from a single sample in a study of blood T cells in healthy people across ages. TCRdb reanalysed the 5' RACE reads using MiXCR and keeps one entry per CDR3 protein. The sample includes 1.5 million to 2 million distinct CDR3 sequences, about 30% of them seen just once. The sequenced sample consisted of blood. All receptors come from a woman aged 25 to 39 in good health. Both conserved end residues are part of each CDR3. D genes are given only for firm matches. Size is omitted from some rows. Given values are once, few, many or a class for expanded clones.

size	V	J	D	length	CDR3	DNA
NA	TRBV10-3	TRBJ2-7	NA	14	CAISEGAIAYEQYF	TGTGCCATCAGTGAAGGAGCGATAGCCTACGAGCAGTACTTC
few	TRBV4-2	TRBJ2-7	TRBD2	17	CASSQVGGGRASDEQYF	TGTGCCAGCAGCCAAGTGGGGGGCGGGAGGGCCTCCGACGAGCAGTACTTC
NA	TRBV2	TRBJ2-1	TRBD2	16	CASSEGASGVHNEQFF	TGTGCCAGCAGTGAAGGGGCTAGCGGGGTCCACAATGAGCAGTTCTTC
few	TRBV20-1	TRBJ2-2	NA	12	CSARGGERELFF	TGCAGTGCTAGAGGGGGGGAAAGGGAGCTGTTTTTT
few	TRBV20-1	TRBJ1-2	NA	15	CSARDPRSPAYGYTF	TGCAGTGCTAGAGATCCGCGGTCCCCCGCGTATGGCTACACCTTC
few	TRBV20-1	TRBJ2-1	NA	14	CSARLRETHNEQFF	TGCAGTGCTAGACTCCGGGAGACTCACAATGAGCAGTTCTTC
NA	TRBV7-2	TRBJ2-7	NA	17	CASSSALPTGLADEQYF	TGTGCCAGCAGCTCGGCACTACCCACAGGGCTGGCGGACGAGCAGTACTTC
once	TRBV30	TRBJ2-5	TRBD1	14	CAWSSWDRQETQYF	TGTGCCTGGAGTTCTTGGGACAGGCAAGAGACCCAGTACTTC
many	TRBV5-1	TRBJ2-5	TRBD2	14	CASSLVGGEETQYF	TGCGCCAGCAGCTTGGTCGGGGGGGAAGAGACCCAGTACTTC
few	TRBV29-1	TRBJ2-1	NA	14	CSVESGEGYNEQFF	TGCAGCGTTGAATCGGGGGAAGGATACAATGAGCAGTTCTTC
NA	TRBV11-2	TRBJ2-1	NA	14	CASSSQKTYNEQFF	TGTGCCAGCAGCTCTCAGAAGACCTACAATGAGCAGTTCTTC
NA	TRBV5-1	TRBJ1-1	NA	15	CASSLVPGLSTEAFF	TGCGCCAGCAGCTTGGTTCCCGGGTTGAGCACTGAAGCTTTCTTT
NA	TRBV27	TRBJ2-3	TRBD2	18	CASSLRFASGRGPDTQYF	TGTGCCAGCAGTCTTCGATTCGCCAGCGGGAGGGGCCCAGATACGCAGTATTTT
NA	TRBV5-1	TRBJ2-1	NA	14	CASSLAAPNNEQFF	TGCGCCAGCAGCTTGGCCGCTCCCAACAATGAGCAGTTCTTC
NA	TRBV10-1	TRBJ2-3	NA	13	CASSLKRGDTQYF	TGCGCCAGCAGTCTAAAACGAGGAGATACGCAGTATTTT
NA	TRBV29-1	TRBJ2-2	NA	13	CSVGVISTGELFF	TGCAGCGTTGGGGTTATAAGTACCGGGGAGCTGTTTTTT
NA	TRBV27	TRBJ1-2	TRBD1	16	CASTNKGDRANYGYTF	TGTGCCAGCACAAATAAGGGGGACAGGGCAAACTATGGCTACACCTTC
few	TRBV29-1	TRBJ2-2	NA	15	CSVEERGKNTGELFF	TGCAGCGTTGAAGAGAGAGGGAAGAACACCGGGGAGCTGTTTTTT
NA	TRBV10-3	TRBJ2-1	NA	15	CAISETTSRSGEQFF	TGTGCCATCAGTGAAACAACTAGCAGGTCCGGTGAGCAGTTCTTC
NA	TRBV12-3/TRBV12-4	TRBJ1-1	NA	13	CASSLYQGTEAFF	TGTGCCAGCAGTTTATATCAGGGGACTGAAGCTTTCTTT
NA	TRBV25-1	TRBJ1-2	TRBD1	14	CASRHQGAGYGYTF	TGTGCCAGCAGGCACCAGGGGGCTGGTTATGGCTACACCTTC
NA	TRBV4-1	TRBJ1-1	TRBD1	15	CASSRDRVLTTEAFF	TGCGCCAGCAGCCGGGACAGGGTCTTGACCACTGAAGCTTTCTTT
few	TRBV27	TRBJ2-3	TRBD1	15	CASSLGQGWGNTQYF	TGTGCCAGCAGTTTAGGACAGGGATGGGGGAATACGCAGTATTTT
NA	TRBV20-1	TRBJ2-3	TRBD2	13	CSAERGSTDTQYF	TGCAGTGCCGAGCGGGGTAGCACAGATACGCAGTATTTT
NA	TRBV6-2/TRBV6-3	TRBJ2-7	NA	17	CASSYSRGRLSSYEQYF	TGTGCCAGCAGTTACTCGCGCGGACGTCTCAGCTCCTACGAGCAGTACTTC
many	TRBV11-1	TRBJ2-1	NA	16	CASSHLRVGSYNEQFF	TGTGCCAGCAGCCACCTTCGGGTAGGGTCCTACAATGAGCAGTTCTTC
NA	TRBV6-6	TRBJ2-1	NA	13	CASSYSSIGEQFF	TGTGCCAGCAGTTACTCGAGTATCGGTGAGCAGTTCTTC
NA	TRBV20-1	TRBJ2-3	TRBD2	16	CSARVDAGESRDTQYF	TGCAGTGCTAGAGTGGACGCGGGAGAGTCGAGAGATACGCAGTATTTT
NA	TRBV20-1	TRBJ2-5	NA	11	CSAVKRETQYF	TGCAGTGCTGTAAAAAGGGAGACCCAGTACTTC
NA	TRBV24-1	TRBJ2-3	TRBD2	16	CATSDPAWGGADTQYF	TGTGCCACCAGTGATCCGGCATGGGGGGGGGCAGATACGCAGTATTTT
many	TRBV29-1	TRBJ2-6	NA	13	CSVAGAGANVLTF	TGCAGCGTTGCGGGGGCTGGGGCCAACGTCCTGACTTTC